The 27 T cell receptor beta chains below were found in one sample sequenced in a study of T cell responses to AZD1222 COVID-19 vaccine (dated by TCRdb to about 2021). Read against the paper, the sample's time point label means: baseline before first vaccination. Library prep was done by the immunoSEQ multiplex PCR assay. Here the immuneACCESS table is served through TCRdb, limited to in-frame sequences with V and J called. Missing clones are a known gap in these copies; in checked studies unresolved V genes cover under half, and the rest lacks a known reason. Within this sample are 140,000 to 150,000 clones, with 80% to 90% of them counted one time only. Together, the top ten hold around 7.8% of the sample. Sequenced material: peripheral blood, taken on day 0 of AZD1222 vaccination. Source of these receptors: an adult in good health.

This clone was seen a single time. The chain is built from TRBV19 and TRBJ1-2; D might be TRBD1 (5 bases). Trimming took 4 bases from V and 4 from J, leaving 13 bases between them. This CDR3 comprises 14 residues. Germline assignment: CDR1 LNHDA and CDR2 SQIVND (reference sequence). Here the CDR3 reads CASSKDGTVYGYTF. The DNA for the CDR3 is TGTGCCAGTAGTAAGGATGGGACTGTCTATGGCTACACCTTC. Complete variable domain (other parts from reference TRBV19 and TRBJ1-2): DGGITQSPKYLFRKEGQNVTLSCEQNLNHDAMYWYRQDPGQGLRLIYYSQIVNDFQKGDIAEGYSVSREKKESFPLTVTSAQKNPTAFYLCASSKDGTVYGYTFGSGTRLTVV.

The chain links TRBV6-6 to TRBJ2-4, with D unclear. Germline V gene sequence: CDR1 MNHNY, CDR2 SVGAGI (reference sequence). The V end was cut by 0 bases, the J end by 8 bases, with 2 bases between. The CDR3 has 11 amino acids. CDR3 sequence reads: CASSYSDIQYF. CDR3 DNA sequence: TGTGCCAGCAGTTACTCGGACATTCAGTACTTC.

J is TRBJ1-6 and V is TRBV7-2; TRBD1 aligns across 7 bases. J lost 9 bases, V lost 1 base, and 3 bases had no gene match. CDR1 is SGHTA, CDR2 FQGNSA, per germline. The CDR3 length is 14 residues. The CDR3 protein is CASSLGTGLSPLHF. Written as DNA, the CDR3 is TGTGCCAGCAGCTTAGGGACAGGACTTTCACCCCTCCACTTT.

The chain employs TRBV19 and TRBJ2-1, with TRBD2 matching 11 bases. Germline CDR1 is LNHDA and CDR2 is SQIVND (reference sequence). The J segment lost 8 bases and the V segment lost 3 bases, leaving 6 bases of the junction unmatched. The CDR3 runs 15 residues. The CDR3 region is CASSMVAGGQDEQFF. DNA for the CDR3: TGTGCCAGTAGTATGGTAGCGGGGGGGCAGGATGAGCAGTTCTTC.

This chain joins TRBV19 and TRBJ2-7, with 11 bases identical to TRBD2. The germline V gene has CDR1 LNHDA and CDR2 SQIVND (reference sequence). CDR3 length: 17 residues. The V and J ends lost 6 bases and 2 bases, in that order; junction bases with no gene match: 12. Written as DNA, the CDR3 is TGTGCCAGTAGCTGGACTAGCGGGCCTCAGAAACCCTACGAGCAGTACTTC. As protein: CASSWTSGPQKPYEQYF.

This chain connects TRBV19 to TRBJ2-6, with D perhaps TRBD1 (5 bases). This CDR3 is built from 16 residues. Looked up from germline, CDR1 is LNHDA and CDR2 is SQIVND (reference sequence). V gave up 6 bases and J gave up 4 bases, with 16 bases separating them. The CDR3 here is CASSPPPGSGANVLTF. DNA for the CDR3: TGTGCCAGTAGCCCCCCCCCAGGGTCCGGGGCCAACGTCCTGACTTTC.

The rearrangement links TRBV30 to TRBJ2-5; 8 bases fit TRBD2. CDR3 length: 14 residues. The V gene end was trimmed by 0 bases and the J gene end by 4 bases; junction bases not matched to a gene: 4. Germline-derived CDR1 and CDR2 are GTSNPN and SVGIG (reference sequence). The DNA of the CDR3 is TGTGCCTGGAGTGTAACGGGAGGGACAGAGACCCAGTACTTC. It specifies CAWSVTGGTETQYF.

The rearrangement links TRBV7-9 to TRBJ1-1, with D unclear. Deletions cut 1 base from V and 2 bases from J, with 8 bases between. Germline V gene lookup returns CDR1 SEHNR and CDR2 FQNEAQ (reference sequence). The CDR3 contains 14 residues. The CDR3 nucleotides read TGTGCCAGCAGCTTAGTCGGCGGAAACACTGAAGCTTTCTTT. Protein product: CASSLVGGNTEAFF.

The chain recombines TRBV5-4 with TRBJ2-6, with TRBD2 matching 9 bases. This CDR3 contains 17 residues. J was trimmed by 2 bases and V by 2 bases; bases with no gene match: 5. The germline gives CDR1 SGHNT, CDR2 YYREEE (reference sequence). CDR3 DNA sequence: TGTGCCAGCAGCTTTAGCGGGGGCCTCCCTGGGGCCAACGTCCTGACTTTC. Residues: CASSFSGGLPGANVLTF. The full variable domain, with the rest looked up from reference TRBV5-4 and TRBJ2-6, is ETGVTQSPTHLIKTRGQQVTLRCSSQSGHNTVSWYQQALGQGPQFIFQYYREEENGRGNFPPRFSGLQFPNYSSELNVNALELDDSALYLCASSFSGGLPGANVLTFGAGSRLTVL.

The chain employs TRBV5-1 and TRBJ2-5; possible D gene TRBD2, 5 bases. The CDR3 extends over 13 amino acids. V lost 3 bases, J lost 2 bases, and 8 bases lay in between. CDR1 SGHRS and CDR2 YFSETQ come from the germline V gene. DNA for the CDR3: TGCGCCAGCAGCTCCGGGATTCAAGAGACCCAGTACTTC. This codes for CASSSGIQETQYF.

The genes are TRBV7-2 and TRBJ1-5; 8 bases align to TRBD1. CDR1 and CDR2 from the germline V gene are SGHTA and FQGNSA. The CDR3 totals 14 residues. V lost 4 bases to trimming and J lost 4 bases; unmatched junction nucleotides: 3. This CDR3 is CASSSGTGNQPQHF. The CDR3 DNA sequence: TGTGCCAGCAGCTCCGGGACAGGAAATCAGCCCCAGCATTTT.

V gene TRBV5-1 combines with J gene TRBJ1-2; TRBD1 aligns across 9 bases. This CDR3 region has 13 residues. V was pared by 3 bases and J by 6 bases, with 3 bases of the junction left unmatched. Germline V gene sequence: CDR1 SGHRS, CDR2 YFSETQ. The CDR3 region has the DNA TGCGCCAGCAGCTCGGGACAGGGAAATGGCTACACCTTC. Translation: CASSSGQGNGYTF.

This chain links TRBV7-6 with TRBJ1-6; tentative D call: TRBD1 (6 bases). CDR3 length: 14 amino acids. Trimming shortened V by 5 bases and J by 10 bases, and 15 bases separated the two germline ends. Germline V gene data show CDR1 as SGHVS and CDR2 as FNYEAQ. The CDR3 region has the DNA TGTGCCAGCAGCCCGAGGACAGAAGGCTCACCCCTCCACTTT. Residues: CASSPRTEGSPLHF.

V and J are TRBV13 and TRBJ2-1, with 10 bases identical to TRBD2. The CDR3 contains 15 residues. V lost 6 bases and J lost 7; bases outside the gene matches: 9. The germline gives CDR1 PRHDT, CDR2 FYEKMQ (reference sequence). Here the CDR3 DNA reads TGTGCCAGCAGACGCGCAGCGGGGGGGCTTAATGAGCAGTTCTTC. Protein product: CASRRAAGGLNEQFF.

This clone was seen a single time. This CDR3 is CASSSQGTTNEKLFF. The CDR3 coding sequence is TGTGCCAGCAGTAGTCAGGGCACAACTAATGAAAAACTGTTTTTT. The chain joins TRBV2 to TRBJ1-4; tentative D call: TRBD1 (5 bases). Between the trimmed V and J ends, which lost 5 bases and 0 bases, there was a span of 10 bases. The V gene's germline CDR1 is SNHLY and CDR2 FYNNEI. The CDR3 is 15 amino acids.

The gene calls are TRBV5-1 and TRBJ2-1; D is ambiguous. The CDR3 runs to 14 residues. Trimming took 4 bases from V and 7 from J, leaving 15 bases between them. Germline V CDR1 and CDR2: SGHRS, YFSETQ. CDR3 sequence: CASSRALVGNEQFF. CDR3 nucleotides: TGCGCCAGCAGCCGGGCGCTGGTTGGGAATGAGCAGTTCTTC.

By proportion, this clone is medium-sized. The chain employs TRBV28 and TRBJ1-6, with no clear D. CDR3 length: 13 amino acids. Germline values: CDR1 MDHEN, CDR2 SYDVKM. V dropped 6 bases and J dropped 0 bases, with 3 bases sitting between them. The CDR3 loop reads CASRGSYNSPLHF. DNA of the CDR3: TGTGCCAGCAGAGGCTCCTATAATTCACCCCTCCACTTT.

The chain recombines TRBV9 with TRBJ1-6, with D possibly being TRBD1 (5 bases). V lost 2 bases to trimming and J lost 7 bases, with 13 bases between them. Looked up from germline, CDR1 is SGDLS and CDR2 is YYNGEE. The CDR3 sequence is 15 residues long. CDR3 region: CASSVLDSGNSPLHF. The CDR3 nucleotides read TGTGCCAGCAGCGTGCTAGACAGTGGAAATTCACCCCTCCACTTT.

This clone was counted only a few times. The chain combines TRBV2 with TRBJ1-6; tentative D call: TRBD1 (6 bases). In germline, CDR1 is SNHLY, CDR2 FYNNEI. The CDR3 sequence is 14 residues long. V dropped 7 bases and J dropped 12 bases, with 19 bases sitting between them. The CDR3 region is CASNRDTELGPLHF. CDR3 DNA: TGTGCCAGCAATAGGGACACGGAGTTAGGACCCCTCCACTTT.

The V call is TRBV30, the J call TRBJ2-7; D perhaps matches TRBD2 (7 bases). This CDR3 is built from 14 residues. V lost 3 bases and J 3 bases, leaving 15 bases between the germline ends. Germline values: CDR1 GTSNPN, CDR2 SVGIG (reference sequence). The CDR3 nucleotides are TGTGCCTGGAGGAAGGGAGGGGGATTCTACGAGCAGTACTTC. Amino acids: CAWRKGGGFYEQYF.

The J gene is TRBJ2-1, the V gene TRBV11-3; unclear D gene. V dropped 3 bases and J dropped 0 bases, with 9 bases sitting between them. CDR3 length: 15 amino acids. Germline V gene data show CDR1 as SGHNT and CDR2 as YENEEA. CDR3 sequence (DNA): TGTGCCAGCAGCTTTACAGCAGGCTCCTACAATGAGCAGTTCTTC. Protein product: CASSFTAGSYNEQFF.

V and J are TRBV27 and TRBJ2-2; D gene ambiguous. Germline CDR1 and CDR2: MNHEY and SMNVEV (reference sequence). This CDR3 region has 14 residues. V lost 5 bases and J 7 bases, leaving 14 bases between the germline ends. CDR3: CASSSYGENGELFF. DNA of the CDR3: TGTGCCAGCAGTAGTTACGGCGAGAACGGGGAGCTGTTTTTT.

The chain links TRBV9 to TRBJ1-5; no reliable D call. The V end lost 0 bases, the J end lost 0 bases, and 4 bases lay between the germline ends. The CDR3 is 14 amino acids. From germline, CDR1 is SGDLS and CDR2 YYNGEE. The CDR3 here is CASSVEGSNQPQHF. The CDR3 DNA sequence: TGTGCCAGCAGCGTAGAGGGTAGCAATCAGCCCCAGCATTTT.

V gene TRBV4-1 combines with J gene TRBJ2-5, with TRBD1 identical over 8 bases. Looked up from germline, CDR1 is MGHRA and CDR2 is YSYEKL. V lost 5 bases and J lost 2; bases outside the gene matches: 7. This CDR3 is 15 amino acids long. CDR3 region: CASSGRTGLQETQYF. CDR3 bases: TGCGCCAGCAGCGGCCGGACAGGGCTTCAAGAGACCCAGTACTTC.

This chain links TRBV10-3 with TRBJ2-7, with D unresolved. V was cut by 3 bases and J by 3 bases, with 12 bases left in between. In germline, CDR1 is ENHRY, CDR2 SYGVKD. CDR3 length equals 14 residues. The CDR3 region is CAISDPSANYEQYF. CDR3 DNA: TGTGCCATCAGTGACCCCAGCGCGAACTACGAGCAGTACTTC.

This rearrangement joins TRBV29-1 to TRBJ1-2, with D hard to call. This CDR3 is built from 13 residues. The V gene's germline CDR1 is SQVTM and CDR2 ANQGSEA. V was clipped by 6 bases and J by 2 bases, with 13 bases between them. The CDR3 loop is CSVEWPLNYGYTF. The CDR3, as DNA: TGCAGCGTGGAGTGGCCCCTCAACTATGGCTACACCTTC.

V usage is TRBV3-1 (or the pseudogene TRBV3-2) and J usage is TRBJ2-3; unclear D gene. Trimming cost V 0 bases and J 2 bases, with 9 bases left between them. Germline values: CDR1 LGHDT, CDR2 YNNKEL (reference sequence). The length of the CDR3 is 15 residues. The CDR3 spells CASSQDVRHTDTQYF. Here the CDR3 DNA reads TGTGCCAGCAGCCAAGATGTTCGGCACACAGATACGCAGTATTTT.